This TCR beta chain was documented in a study of regulatory T cells in long-lasting Graves disease. Study-level background: To qualify as persistent, Graves' disease required over 5 years of antithyroid drugs with positive TSH receptor antibodies.

Time point described: persistent/refractory GD, antithyroid drugs over 5 years with positive TRAb. RNA extracted from PBMCs served as the sequencing template. Investigators report Graves' disease was diagnosed under American Thyroid Association guidelines. This CDR3 comprises 15 residues. Germline trimming cut 5 bases from V and 2 bases from J; bases unmatched to any gene: 5. From germline, CDR1 is MDHEN and CDR2 SYDVKM. This clonotype occurred a few times. The antigen is undetermined. CDR3 regions were amplified by Arm-PCR using iRepertoire HTBI primers to build TCR beta libraries. TCRdb re-analysed the multiplex PCR reads in MiXCR, keeping a single row per CDR3 protein. This table holds some 300,000 distinct CDR3 sequences, roughly a fifth found once. Study findings and constraints: Possibly, accuracy suffered from the small sample size. TRBV28, TRBJ1-2 and TRBJ2-5 emerged as the favored segments in persistent disease.

This receptor was taken from a female donor with Graves disease. The sequencing here drew on peripheral blood mononuclear cells (PBMCs), taken when the disease was refractory, from a patient treated with antithyroid drugs. The V gene is TRBV28, the J gene TRBJ2-4; 8 bases are a match to TRBD2. The DNA of the CDR3 is TGTGCCAGCAGTGAGCGGGAGCTAACCAAAAACATTCAGTACTTC. Amino acid sequence: CASSERELTKNIQYF.